Detailed here is one T cell receptor beta chain. These data originate in a study of shared clonotypes between healthy human individuals. Profiled with immunoSEQ multiplex PCR; TCRdb holds only in-frame clones, not every one. The sample records around 2,000,000 clones, 85% to 95% being singletons. The CDR3 contains 15 residues. V was clipped by 1 base and J by 5 bases; unmatched bases: 4. The V gene's germline CDR1 is SGHNT and CDR2 YENEEA. This receptor was identified in a man younger than 35 in good health. The specimen was naive CD4+ T cells sorted from blood. The sample's subset: CD45RA+ positively selected. The V and J genes are TRBV11-3 and TRBJ2-2; 7 positions agree with TRBD1. This CDR3 is CASSLGGGSTGELFF. CDR3 DNA: TGTGCCAGCAGCTTAGGAGGGGGCTCAACCGGGGAGCTGTTTTTT.